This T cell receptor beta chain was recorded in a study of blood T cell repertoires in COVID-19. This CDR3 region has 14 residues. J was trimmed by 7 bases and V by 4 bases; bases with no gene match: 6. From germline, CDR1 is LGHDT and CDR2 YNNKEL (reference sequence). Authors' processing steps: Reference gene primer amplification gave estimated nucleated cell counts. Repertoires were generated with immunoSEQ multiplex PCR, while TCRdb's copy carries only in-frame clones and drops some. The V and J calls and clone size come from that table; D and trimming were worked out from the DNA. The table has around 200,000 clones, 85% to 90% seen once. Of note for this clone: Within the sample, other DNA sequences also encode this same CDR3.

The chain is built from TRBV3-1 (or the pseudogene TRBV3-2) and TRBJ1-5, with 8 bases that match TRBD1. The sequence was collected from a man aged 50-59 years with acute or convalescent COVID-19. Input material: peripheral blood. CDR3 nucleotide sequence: TGTGCCAGCAGCCTTGGACAGGGAAGCCAGCCCCAGCATTTT. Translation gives CASSLGQGSQPQHF.